The clone carrying this T cell receptor beta chain was counted once. The target antigen is unknown. Clones were read by immunoSEQ multiplex PCR, and TCRdb kept only the in-frame ones, dropping some. The sample carries roughly 2,000,000 clones, approximately 94% recorded once. The source of the sample is a study of shared clonotypes between healthy human individuals. Findings and limits, study-wide: Relative to clonotypes present in all four donors, those not shared had lower generation probabilities. Generally, naive subsets came out with larger estimated richness than memory subsets.

The CDR3 length is 12 residues. Germline values: CDR1 ENHRY, CDR2 SYGVKD. Trimming left V 4 bases short and J 8 bases short, with 9 bases between. CD45RO-negative, CCR7-selected cells formed the naive CD8 fraction, which excluded terminally differentiated effector memory CD45RA+ cells. The source material was naive CD8+ T cells sorted from blood. The chain combines TRBV10-3 with TRBJ2-1; no firm D call. The sequence derives from a man aged 18 to 30 in good health. CDR3 DNA sequence: TGTGCCATCAGTGGGGATATGGATGAGCAGTTCTTC. Translation: CAISGDMDEQFF.